This TCR beta chain was found in a study of blood T cell repertoires in COVID-19. Data came from immunoSEQ multiplex PCR; TCRdb stores just in-frame clones and leaves some out. The top ten hold 3.3% of the sample, which has hundreds of thousands of clones, approximately 86% seen once. Per the germline V gene, CDR1 is LNHNV and CDR2 is YYDKDF (reference sequence). This CDR3 has 12 amino acids. The V end was cut by 3 bases, the J end by 8 bases, with 8 bases between. The chain recombines TRBV15 with TRBJ1-5, with D perhaps TRBD1 (5 bases). Material for sequencing was PBMCs or T cells enriched from blood (not recorded which). This TCR was recovered from a woman aged 40 to 50 with acute COVID-19. CDR3 amino acids: CATSSDREPQHF. The CDR3 DNA follows: TGTGCCACCAGCAGCGACAGAGAGCCCCAGCATTTT.